This T cell receptor beta chain is drawn from a study of beta chain features in type 1 diabetes. Notes on the study in general: Naive, central memory and Treg TCRB repertoires appeared more alike in patients than in healthy donors. Whether HLA type influences TCRB rearrangement remained unresolved here. Diminished insertions and augmented deletions at VDJ junctions characterized type 1 diabetes patients. TCRB CDR3s from Type 1 diabetes patients were moderately but significantly shorter in all four CD4+ subsets.

This clone turned up a few times. What it recognizes is unknown. The V end was cut by 4 bases, the J end by 6 bases, with 9 bases between. CDR3 size: 12 residues. Germline loops: CDR1 SGHRS, CDR2 YFSETQ. What was sequenced were expressed TCRB transcripts, since all of the isolated RNA had been reverse transcribed. Repertoires were generated with immunoSEQ multiplex PCR, while TCRdb's copy carries only in-frame clones and drops some. Of about 240,000 clones listed, 25% to 30% are singletons. The specimen was central memory CD4+ T cells from blood. The receptor's source is a young man in good health. V gene TRBV5-1 combines with J gene TRBJ2-3, with unresolved D. The chain's CDR3 is CASSLPRDTQYF. The CDR3 DNA sequence: TGCGCCAGCAGCCTCCCAAGGGATACGCAGTATTTT.